Listed here is a single T cell receptor (beta chain). The CDR3 has 14 residues. In germline, CDR1 is ENHRY, CDR2 SYGVKD. V lost 10 bases, J lost 3 bases, and 15 bases lay in between. At least 7 million PBMCs were isolated per sample. For the second PCR, which ran for about 7 to 11 cycles, a sample-barcoded 5' primer and a J-beta primer mix were used. A tag from a template-switch adaptor with 12 random nucleotides marked each cDNA molecule. Each of the samples gave a minimum of 2.5 million paired-end reads that contained CDR3. TCRdb re-called the 5' RACE reads with MiXCR, one entry per CDR3 protein. Of about 900,000 distinct CDR3 sequences in the sample, around 68% were seen once. The data were taken from a study of blood T cells in healthy people across ages.

This clonotype was obtained from a man in his thirties or forties in good health. Sequencing was done on a sample of blood. This sequence joins TRBV10-3 and TRBJ1-4, with D possibly matching TRBD1 (6 bases). CDR3 residues: CATAGQTPNEKLFF. The CDR3 DNA reads TGTGCCACCGCTGGACAGACCCCTAATGAAAAACTGTTTTTT.